This TCR beta chain was sequenced for a study of metastatic and nonmetastatic thyroid tumors. About the study: Where malignant and benign thyroid patients were concerned, repertoires were compared across blood and tumor or nodule tissue. Study findings and constraints: The study reportedly found significantly higher TCR beta diversity in malignant thyroid tumors than benign nodules, in blood and tumor.

Germline V lookup: CDR1 SQVTM, CDR2 ANQGSEA. This CDR3 is built from 14 residues. V was trimmed by 3 bases and J by 1 base, leaving 12 bases between them. As processed by the authors: For papillary thyroid cancer, a distant-metastasis classifier was constructed from CDR3 differences observed across clinicopathological groups. MiXCR was used by TCRdb to re-call the PCR reads. In this record, the V and J calls reflect TCRdb's handling and not the investigators' own analysis. The table records about 32,000 clones, around a fifth of them present only once. This clone has ten or more counts. Its antigen remains unknown. Until they underwent thyroid surgery, no patient had received any treatment.

The TCR originated in a female donor with papillary thyroid cancer or a benign thyroid nodule (not recorded which). Some clones in this sample may be carry-over from other donors' samples. This chain joins TRBV29-1 and TRBJ2-5, with D perhaps TRBD1 (5 bases). The source material was blood. In DNA, the CDR3 is TGCAGCGTTGATAAGCCCGACAGCCAAGAGACCCAGTACTTC. Translated, it gives CSVDKPDSQETQYF.